The entry that follows covers one T cell receptor (beta chain) sequence. Its cognate antigen has yet to be identified. The record has no base qualities; no much larger clone is one base away. This entry is derived from a study of OX40 agonist ivuxolimab in advanced cancers. In terms of the full investigation: The costimulatory receptor OX40 (CD134) was targeted by ivuxolimab, a fully human IgG2 agonistic monoclonal antibody. The purpose of peripheral TCRbeta sequencing was to test whether ivuxolimab changed TCR sequence diversity and led to clonal T-cell expansion. Prior anti-PD-1, anti-PD-L1 or anti-CTLA-4 therapy was permitted, and checkpoint inhibitors had been received by roughly 40% of dose-escalation patients. In the dose-escalation cohort, more than 80% of patients were male, and the mean age was 60 years with a range of roughly 20 to 80. Three dose-escalation patients achieved partial responses, one with hepatocellular carcinoma and two with cutaneous melanoma. Intravenous ivuxolimab was administered to patients every 2 weeks at six dose levels: 0.01, 0.1, 0.3, 1.5, 3 and 10 mg/kg. The paper describes the monotherapy dose-escalation part (N ≈ 51 patients) of the phase I trial of ivuxolimab. Of the approximately 50 dose-escalation patients, hepatocellular carcinoma was present in 19, melanoma in approximately 15, renal cell carcinoma in 9 and head and neck cancer in 9. Broad study findings and their caveats: Partial responders in the 0.1-3.0 mg/kg groups had among the lowest normalized peripheral clonal expansion, especially among CD8+ T cells. Low levels of normalized T-cell clonal expansion were also seen in some nonresponding patients. On average, CD8+ T cells showed more expanded clones than CD4+ T cells after ivuxolimab. The antigen specificity of the clonally expanded peripheral T cells was not determined. At doses of 0.1 to 3.0 mg/kg, clonal expansion of both CD4+ and CD8+ blood T cells was observed from baseline to week 6.

Trimming takes 0 bases from V and 5 bases from J, and the germline ends sit 4 bases apart. Measured from the cysteine to the phenylalanine, the CDR3 is 11 residues long. Only the CDR3 portion is preserved as DNA: 33 bases, with reading frame beginning at the first base. Looking up the germline V gene (reference sequence) yields CDR1 GTSNPN and CDR2 SVGIG. Genomic DNA was extracted from sorted cells for sequencing of the TCRbeta CDR3 region. TCRbeta CDR3 regions were sequenced using the immunoSEQ Assay. Drawn from immuneACCESS, this table holds only the in-frame rearrangements with V and J called that TCRdb kept. Clones are partly lost; checked studies trace under half to an unresolved V gene and leave the rest unexplained. A total of fewer than 65,000 clones appear in this sample, around 89% of them only once. Approximately 1.4% of the sample goes to the ten largest clones. Patients with a history of autoimmune disease or receiving systemic immunosuppression were excluded from the trial. Peripheral blood for TCR sequencing was drawn from every dose cohort at baseline, at cycle 4 day 1 and at cycle 7 day 1. Samples were obtained from an open-label, multicenter, first-in-human phase I dose-escalation trial of ivuxolimab. Adults with locally advanced or metastatic head and neck squamous cell, hepatocellular, melanoma or renal cell carcinoma were enrolled in the trial. CD4+ and CD8+ T cells were sorted separately from peripheral blood before TCR sequencing.

The clonotype originates from an adult with an advanced solid tumor such as melanoma, head and neck, liver or kidney cancer. Sequences were derived from CD4+ or CD8+ T cells sorted from blood, sampled in a trial of the OX40 agonist ivuxolimab. The chain couples TRBV30 to TRBJ1-2, with the D gene call left open. CDR3 sequence: CAWSVGYGYTF. The sequenced DNA is TGTGCCTGGAGTGTAGGATATGGCTACACCTTC.